Listed below are T cell receptor beta chains from one sample, sequenced in a study of CXCR3-negative and CXCR3-positive naive CD8 T cells. With the 5' RACE reads reprocessed, TCRdb shows one record per CDR3 protein and no DNA. The ten most abundant clones cover 1.5% to 2% of a sample with about 41,000 distinct CDR3 sequences. The sequenced material came from naive CXCR3- CD8+ T cells from blood. These receptor sequences come from a human donor in good health. Some clones in this sample may be carry-over from other donors' samples. Both conserved end residues are part of each CDR3. Size values are once, few and many counts, or a class for expanded clones, and some rows have none.

j_gene	v_gene	abundance	CDR3aa
TRBJ2-7	TRBV27	.	CASRGQGAGNEQYF
TRBJ1-6	TRBV7-9	.	CASSLDRPQGAGSPLHF
TRBJ2-3	TRBV7-2	.	CASSKLSSGRPTDTQYF
TRBJ2-1	TRBV29-1	.	CSVEVARGSYEQFF
TRBJ1-4	TRBV4-3	.	CASSPDRGNEKLFF
TRBJ2-5	TRBV7-9	.	CASSHPRSQETQYF
TRBJ2-3	TRBV12-3/TRBV12-4	.	CASSPDVTSTDTQYF
TRBJ2-3	TRBV7-2	.	CASSSTSGGALDTQYF
TRBJ2-1	TRBV3-1	.	CASSQDQLAGESSYNEQFF
TRBJ2-3	TRBV20-1	.	CSARDRAPVSTDTQYF
TRBJ2-5	TRBV7-9	.	CASSPRTGGPETQYF
TRBJ2-1	TRBV4-1	.	CASSQGNGWQEQFF
TRBJ2-7	TRBV4-3	.	CASSQAPGTAYEQYF
TRBJ1-1	TRBV28	.	CASSFGSITEAFF
TRBJ2-3	TRBV5-1	.	CASSLAKRGNTDTQYF
TRBJ2-1	TRBV5-6	.	CASSPRLAGGPDEQFF
TRBJ2-2	TRBV29-1	.	CSVVEGNTGELFF
TRBJ2-7	TRBV29-1	.	CSVGAQSRYEQYF
TRBJ1-1	TRBV4-3	.	CASSQGAGSNTEAFF
TRBJ2-6	TRBV20-1	.	CSARSWFEPPGANVLTF
TRBJ2-3	TRBV7-7	.	CASSSNDREHTQYF
TRBJ1-1	TRBV10-3	.	CAISEPQSRVRTEAFF
TRBJ2-7	TRBV7-2	.	CASSYRMGLAGYEQYF
TRBJ2-3	TRBV4-2	.	CASSQAPAGSTDTQYF
TRBJ2-5	TRBV12-3/TRBV12-4	.	CASSLARLVGTQYF
TRBJ2-7	TRBV15	.	CATSREPAGGYEQYF
TRBJ1-1	TRBV20-1	.	CSATDPIPQNTEAFF
TRBJ2-7	TRBV29-1	.	CSVVGQGTLYEQYF
TRBJ2-3	TRBV20-1	.	CSASKPPGVSTDTQYF
TRBJ2-7	TRBV7-2	.	CASSFGGRSYEQYF
TRBJ2-7	TRBV5-6	.	CASSFSDSYEQYF
TRBJ2-7	TRBV7-9	.	CASSLGPQGDVYEQYF
TRBJ2-1	TRBV6-5	.	CASSSSGTLYNEQFF
TRBJ2-5	TRBV7-9	.	CASSETLEETQYF
TRBJ2-5	TRBV7-6	.	CASSLQQGGAQYF
TRBJ1-2	TRBV5-1	.	CASSLSPGFASSSGEGYTF
TRBJ2-7	TRBV23-1	.	CASSQGCEQYF
TRBJ2-1	TRBV12-3/TRBV12-4	.	CASRGGYNEQFF
TRBJ2-7	TRBV18	.	CASSPAGSSYEQYF
TRBJ2-5	TRBV28	.	CATSTSGQGVTQYF
TRBJ2-1	TRBV7-6	medium-sized	CASSLGPGSYNEQFF
TRBJ2-2	TRBV29-1	.	CSVAWGHRTGELFF
TRBJ2-3	TRBV6-5	.	CASSYQTSGGGDTQYF
TRBJ2-2	TRBV7-3	.	CASRGGLANTGELFF
TRBJ2-2	TRBV3-1	.	CASSQDAGTGELFF
TRBJ2-7	TRBV29-1	.	CSVLTGKYEQYF
TRBJ2-7	TRBV13	.	CASSSKGQGEYEQYF
TRBJ2-7	TRBV6-2/TRBV6-3	.	CASSYLVGQGTYEQYF
TRBJ1-3	TRBV29-1	.	CSVWTGEGNTIYF
TRBJ2-1	TRBV6-1	.	CASSERSSGYNEQFF
TRBJ2-1	TRBV13	.	CASSAGTLNEKFF
TRBJ2-7	TRBV6-6	.	CASSPGGHSYEQYF
TRBJ2-7	TRBV7-2	.	CASSFGDRPTEQYF
TRBJ1-1	TRBV10-1	.	CASSEHQGAQAFF
TRBJ2-3	TRBV29-1	.	CSVEWLAAFTDTQYF
TRBJ2-7	TRBV14	.	CASKGIGAYEQYF
TRBJ2-7	TRBV7-9	.	CASSLWGPQVEEQYF